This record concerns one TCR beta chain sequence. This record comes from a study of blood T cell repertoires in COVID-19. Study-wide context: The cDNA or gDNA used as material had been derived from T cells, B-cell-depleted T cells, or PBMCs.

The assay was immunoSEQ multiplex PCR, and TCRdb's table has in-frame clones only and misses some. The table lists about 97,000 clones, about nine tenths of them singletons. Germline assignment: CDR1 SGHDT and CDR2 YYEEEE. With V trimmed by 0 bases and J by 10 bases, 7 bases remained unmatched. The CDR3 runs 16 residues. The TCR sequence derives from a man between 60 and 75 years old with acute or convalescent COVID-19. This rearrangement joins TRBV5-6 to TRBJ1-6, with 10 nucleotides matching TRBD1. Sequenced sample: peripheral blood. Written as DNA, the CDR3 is TGTGCCAGCAGCTTGGCGTTGGGGACAGGGGAATCACCCCTCCACTTT. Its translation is CASSLALGTGESPLHF.